This entry describes one T cell receptor beta chain. The source of the sample is a study of PD-L1 blockade in urothelial cancer. The junction had 1 base not matched to a gene; V was cut back by 5 bases and J by 2 bases. From germline, CDR1 is LNHDA and CDR2 SQIVND (reference sequence). The CDR3 is 14 residues long. Repertoires were generated with immunoSEQ multiplex PCR, while TCRdb's copy carries only in-frame clones and drops some. The sample consists of roughly 25,000 clones, roughly 84% of them appearing once. Noted time point: peripheral blood 6 weeks after treatment start. Source: PBMCs, taken around atezolizumab (anti-PD-L1) treatment. This clonotype was obtained from a man aged 70-80 years with urothelial cancer. The rearrangement joins TRBV19 to TRBJ2-1; 9 bases line up with TRBD2. The CDR3 protein is CASSLAGTYNEQFF. The CDR3 nucleotides read TGTGCCAGTAGTCTAGCGGGGACCTACAATGAGCAGTTCTTC. The entire variable domain, with the rest obtained from reference TRBV19 and TRBJ2-1, is as follows: DGGITQSPKYLFRKEGQNVTLSCEQNLNHDAMYWYRQDPGQGLRLIYYSQIVNDFQKGDIAEGYSVSREKKESFPLTVTSAQKNPTAFYLCASSLAGTYNEQFFGPGTRLTVL.